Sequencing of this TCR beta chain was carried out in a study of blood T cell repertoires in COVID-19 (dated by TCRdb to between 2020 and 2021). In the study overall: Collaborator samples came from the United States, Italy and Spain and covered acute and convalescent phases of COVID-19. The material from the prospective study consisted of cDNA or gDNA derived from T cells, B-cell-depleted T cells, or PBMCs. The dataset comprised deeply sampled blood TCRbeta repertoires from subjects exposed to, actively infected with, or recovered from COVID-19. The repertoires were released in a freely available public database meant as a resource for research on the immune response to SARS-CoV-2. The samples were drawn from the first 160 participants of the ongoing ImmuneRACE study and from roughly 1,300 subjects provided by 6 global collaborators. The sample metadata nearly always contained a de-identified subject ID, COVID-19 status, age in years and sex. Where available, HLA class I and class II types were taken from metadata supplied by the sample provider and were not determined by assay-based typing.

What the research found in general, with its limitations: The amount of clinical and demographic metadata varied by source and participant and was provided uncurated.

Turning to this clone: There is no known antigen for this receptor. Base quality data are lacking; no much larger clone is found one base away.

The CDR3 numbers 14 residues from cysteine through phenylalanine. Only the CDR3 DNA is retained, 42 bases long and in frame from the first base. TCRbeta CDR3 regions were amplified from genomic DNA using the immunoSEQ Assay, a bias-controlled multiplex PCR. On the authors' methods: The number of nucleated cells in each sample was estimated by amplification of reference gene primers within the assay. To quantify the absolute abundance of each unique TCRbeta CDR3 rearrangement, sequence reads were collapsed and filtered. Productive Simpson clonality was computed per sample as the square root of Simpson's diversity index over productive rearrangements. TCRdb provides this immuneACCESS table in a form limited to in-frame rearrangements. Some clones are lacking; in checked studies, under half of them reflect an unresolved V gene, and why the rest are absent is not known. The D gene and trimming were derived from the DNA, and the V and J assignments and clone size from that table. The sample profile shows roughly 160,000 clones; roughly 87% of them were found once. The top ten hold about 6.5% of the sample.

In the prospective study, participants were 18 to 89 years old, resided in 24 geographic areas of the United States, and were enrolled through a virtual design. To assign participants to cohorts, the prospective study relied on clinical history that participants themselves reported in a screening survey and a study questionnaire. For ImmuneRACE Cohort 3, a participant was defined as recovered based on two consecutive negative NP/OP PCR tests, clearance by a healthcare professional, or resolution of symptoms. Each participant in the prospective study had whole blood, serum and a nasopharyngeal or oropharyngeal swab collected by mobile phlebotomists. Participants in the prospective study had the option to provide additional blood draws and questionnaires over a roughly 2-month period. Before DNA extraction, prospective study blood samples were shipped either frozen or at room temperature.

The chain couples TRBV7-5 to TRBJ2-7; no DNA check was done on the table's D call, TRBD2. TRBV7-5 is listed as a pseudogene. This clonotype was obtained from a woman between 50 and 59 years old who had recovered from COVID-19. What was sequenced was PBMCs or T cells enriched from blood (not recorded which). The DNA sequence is TGTGCCAGAAGCGCGGGTCGGCTATGGTGGGAGCAGTACTTC. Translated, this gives CARSAGRLWWEQYF.